This T cell receptor (beta chain) appears in the sequencing data of a study of response to subunit inactivated influenza vaccine. Study-wide points: The authors suggested that few new T cells are recruited per seasonal influenza vaccination.

This clonotype was detected a few times. No antigen is known for it. CDR1 SGHTA and CDR2 FQGTGA come from the germline V gene. The CDR3 contains 17 residues. Trimming removed 2 bases at V and 0 bases at J, with 15 bases between. TCRdb redid the calling of the RT-PCR reads with MiXCR, one entry per CDR3 protein. The sample lists some 200,000 distinct CDR3 sequences, around 12% occurring once. These data were also filed under a second study, of T cells expressing NK-cell markers. This second study notes: Synthesis of TCR beta cDNA relied on 5'RACE template switching carrying UMIs.

The TCR was taken from a man in his fifties who received an inactivated influenza vaccine. The specimen was CD8+ T cells sorted from PBMCs, collected 12 days after vaccination. The rearrangement links TRBV7-3 to TRBJ2-3; D is possibly TRBD1 or TRBD2 (5 bases each). The CDR3 bases are TGTGCCAGCAGCTTAGCCCGGGACCCGAGGAGCACAGATACGCAGTATTTT. It is translated as CASSLARDPRSTDTQYF.